This T cell receptor (beta chain) was sequenced during a study of T cell responses to AZD1222 COVID-19 vaccine. The study's findings and limits: Sampled repertoires all dated from after the peak T cell response.

Trimming at V came to 0 bases and at J to 9 bases, leaving 12 bases not matched to a gene. This CDR3 contains 17 residues. The germline V gene has CDR1 LGHNA and CDR2 YNFKEQ. Researchers grouped second doses given at about 4 or about 12 weeks into one pool. Repertoires were generated with immunoSEQ multiplex PCR, while TCRdb's copy carries only in-frame clones and drops some. The table shows fewer than 110,000 clones, with 80% to 90% occurring only once. Notes on this clone: Antigen specificity is unknown.

Material: peripheral blood, obtained 28 days after the second AZD1222 dose. The sequence came from an adult who received the AZD1222 COVID-19 vaccine. This rearrangement joins TRBV4-2 to TRBJ1-5, with 9 nucleotides matching TRBD1. This chain's CDR3 is CASSQDITGGAGLPQHF. The CDR3, as DNA: TGTGCCAGCAGCCAAGATATAACAGGGGGCGCAGGGTTGCCCCAGCATTTT.